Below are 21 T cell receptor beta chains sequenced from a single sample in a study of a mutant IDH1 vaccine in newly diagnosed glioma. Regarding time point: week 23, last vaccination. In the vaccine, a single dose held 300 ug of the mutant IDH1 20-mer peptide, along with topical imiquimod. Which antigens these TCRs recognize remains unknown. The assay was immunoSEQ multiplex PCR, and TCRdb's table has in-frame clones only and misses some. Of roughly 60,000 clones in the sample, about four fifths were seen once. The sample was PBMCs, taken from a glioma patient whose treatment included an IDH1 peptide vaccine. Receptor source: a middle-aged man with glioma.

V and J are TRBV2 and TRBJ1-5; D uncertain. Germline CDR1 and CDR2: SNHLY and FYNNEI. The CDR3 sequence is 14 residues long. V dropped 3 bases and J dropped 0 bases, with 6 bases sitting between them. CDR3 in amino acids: CASSEQYSNQPQHF. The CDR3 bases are TGTGCCAGCAGTGAGCAGTATAGCAATCAGCCCCAGCATTTT.

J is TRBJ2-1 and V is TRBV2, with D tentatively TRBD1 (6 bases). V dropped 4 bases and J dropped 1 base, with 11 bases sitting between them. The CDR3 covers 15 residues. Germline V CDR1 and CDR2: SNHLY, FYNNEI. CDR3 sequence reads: CASSAGRGSYNEQFF. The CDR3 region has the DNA TGTGCCAGCAGTGCAGGCAGGGGTTCCTACAATGAGCAGTTCTTC.

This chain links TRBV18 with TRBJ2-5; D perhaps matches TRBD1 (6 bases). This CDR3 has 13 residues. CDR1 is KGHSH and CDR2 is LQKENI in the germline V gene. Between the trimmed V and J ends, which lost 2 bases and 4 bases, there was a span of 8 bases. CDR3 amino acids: CASSPGGGETQYF. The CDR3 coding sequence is TGTGCCAGCTCACCAGGGGGCGGAGAGACCCAGTACTTC. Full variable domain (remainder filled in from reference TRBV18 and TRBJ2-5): NAGVMQNPRHLVRRRGQEARLRCSPMKGHSHVYWYRQLPEEGLKFMVYLQKENIIDESGMPKERFSAEFPKEGPSILRIQQVVRGDSAAYFCASSPGGGETQYFGPGTRLLVL.

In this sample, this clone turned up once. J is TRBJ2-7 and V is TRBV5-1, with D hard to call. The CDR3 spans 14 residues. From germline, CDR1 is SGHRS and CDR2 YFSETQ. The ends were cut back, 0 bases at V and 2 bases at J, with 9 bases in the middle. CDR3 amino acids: CASSLEPGTYEQYF. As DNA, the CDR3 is TGCGCCAGCAGCTTGGAACCGGGTACCTACGAGCAGTACTTC. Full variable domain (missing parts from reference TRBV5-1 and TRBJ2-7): KAGVTQTPRYLIKTRGQQVTLSCSPISGHRSVSWYQQTPGQGLQFLFEYFSETQRNKGNFPGRFSGRQFSNSRSEMNVSTLELGDSALYLCASSLEPGTYEQYFGPGTRLTVT.

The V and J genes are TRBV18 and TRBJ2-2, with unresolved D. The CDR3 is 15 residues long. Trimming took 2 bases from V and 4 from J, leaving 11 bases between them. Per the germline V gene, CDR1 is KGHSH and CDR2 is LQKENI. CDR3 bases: TGTGCCAGCTCACCAAGGACGGATTCCACCGGGGAGCTGTTTTTT. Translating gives CASSPRTDSTGELFF. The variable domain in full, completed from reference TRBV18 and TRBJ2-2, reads NAGVMQNPRHLVRRRGQEARLRCSPMKGHSHVYWYRQLPEEGLKFMVYLQKENIIDESGMPKERFSAEFPKEGPSILRIQQVVRGDSAAYFCASSPRTDSTGELFFGEGSRLTVL.

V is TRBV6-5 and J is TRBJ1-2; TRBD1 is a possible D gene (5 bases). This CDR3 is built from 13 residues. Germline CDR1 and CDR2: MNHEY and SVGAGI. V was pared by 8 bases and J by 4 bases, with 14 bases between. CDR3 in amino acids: CASRRGVGYGYTF. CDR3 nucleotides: TGTGCCAGCCGGCGGGGGGTCGGCTATGGCTACACCTTC.

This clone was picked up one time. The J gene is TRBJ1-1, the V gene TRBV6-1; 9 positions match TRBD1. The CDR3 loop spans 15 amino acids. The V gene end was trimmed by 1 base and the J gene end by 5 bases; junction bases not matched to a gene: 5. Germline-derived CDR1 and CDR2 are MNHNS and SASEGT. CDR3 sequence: CASSEGGQGDTEAFF. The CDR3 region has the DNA TGTGCCAGCAGTGAAGGGGGACAGGGCGATACTGAAGCTTTCTTT.

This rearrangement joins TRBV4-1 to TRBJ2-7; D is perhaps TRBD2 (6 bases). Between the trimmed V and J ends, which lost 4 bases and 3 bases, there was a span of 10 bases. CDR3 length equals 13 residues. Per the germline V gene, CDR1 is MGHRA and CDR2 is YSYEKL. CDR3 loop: CASSPKAGYEQYF. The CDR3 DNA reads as TGCGCCAGCAGCCCCAAAGCGGGCTACGAGCAGTACTTC.

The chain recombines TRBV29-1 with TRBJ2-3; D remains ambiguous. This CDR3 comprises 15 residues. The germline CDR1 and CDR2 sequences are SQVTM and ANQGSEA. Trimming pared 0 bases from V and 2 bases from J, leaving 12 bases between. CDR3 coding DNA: TGCAGCGTTGAAGATCCGACTCTACCCACAGATACGCAGTATTTT. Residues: CSVEDPTLPTDTQYF.

CDR3 protein: CASSSGVTQPQHF. The CDR3 DNA sequence: TGTGCCAGCAGTTCAGGGGTTACTCAGCCCCAGCATTTT. The chain uses TRBV6-5 and TRBJ1-5; tentative D call: TRBD1 (6 bases). There are 13 residues in the CDR3. Trimming left V 4 bases short and J 6 bases short, with 10 bases between. The germline V gene has CDR1 MNHEY and CDR2 SVGAGI.

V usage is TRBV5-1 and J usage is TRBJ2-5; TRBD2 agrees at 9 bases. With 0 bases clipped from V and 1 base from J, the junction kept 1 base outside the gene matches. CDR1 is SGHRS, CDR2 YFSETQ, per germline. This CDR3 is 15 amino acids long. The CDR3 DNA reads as TGCGCCAGCAGCTTGGAGCGGGGGGCCCAAGAGACCCAGTACTTC. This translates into CASSLERGAQETQYF.

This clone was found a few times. As DNA, the CDR3 is TGTGCCAGTATGAGCGGTGACTCCTACGAGCAGTACTTC. This translates into CASMSGDSYEQYF. The chain uses TRBV19 and TRBJ2-7; tentatively, D is TRBD2 (5 bases). CDR3 length equals 13 residues. V was shortened by 7 bases and J by 0 bases, with 10 bases between the two germline ends. In germline, CDR1 is LNHDA, CDR2 SQIVND (reference sequence).

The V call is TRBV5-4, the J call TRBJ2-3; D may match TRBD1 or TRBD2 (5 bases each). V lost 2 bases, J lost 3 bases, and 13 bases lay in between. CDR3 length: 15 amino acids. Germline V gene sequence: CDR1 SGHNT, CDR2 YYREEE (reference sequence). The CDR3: CASSFSTAETDTQYF. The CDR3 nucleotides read TGTGCCAGCAGCTTTTCGACAGCGGAAACAGATACGCAGTATTTT.

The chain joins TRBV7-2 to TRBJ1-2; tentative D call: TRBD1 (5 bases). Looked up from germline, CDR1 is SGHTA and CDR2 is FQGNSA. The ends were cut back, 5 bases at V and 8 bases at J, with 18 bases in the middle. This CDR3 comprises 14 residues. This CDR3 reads CASSRGGGSGGYTF. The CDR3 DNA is TGTGCCAGCAGCCGGGGCGGGGGTTCAGGGGGCTACACCTTC.

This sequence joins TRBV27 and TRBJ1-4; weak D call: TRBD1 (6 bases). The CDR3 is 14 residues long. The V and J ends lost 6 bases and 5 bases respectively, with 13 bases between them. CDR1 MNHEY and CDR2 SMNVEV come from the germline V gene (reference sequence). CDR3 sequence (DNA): TGTGCCAGCAGGCAACAGGGAGCGAATGAAAAACTGTTTTTT. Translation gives CASRQQGANEKLFF.

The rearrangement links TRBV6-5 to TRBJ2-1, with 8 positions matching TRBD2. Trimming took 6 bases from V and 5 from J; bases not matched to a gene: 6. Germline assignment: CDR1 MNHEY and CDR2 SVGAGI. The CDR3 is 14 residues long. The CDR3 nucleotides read TGTGCCAGCAGGACGGCGGGGGGTAACAATGAGCAGTTCTTC. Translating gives CASRTAGGNNEQFF.

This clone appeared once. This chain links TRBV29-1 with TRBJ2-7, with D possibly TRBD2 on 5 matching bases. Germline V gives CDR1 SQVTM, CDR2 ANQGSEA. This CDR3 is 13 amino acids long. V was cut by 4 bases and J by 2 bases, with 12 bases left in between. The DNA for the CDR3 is TGCAGCGTTGTCCGGGGAAACACCTACGAGCAGTACTTC. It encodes CSVVRGNTYEQYF.

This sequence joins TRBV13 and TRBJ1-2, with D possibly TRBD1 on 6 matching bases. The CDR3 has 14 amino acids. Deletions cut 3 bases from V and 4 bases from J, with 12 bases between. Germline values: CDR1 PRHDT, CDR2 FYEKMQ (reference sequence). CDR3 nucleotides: TGTGCCAGCAGCTTCGAGGGGGGTGGCTATGGCTACACCTTC. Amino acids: CASSFEGGGYGYTF.

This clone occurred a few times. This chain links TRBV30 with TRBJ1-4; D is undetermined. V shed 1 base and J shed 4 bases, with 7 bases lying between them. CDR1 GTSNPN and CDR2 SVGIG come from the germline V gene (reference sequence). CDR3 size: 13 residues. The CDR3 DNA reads TGTGCCTGGAGTGGAGGCCTTAATGAAAAACTGTTTTTT. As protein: CAWSGGLNEKLFF.

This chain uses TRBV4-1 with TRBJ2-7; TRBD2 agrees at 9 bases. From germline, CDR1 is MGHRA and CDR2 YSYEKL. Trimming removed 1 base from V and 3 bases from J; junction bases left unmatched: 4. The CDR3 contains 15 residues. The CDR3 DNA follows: TGCGCCAGCAGCCAAGGAGCGGGGGGCCTCTACGAGCAGTACTTC. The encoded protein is CASSQGAGGLYEQYF.

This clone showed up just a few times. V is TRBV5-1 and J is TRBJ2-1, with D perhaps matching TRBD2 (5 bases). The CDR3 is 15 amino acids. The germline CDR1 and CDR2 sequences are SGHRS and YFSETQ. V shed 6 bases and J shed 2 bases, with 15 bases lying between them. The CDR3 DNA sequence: TGCGCCAGCACCGCGACCTCCGGGGCCTACAATGAGCAGTTCTTC. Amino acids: CASTATSGAYNEQFF.